The rows below give T cell receptor beta chains drawn from one sample of a study of T cell responses to AZD1222 COVID-19 vaccine. The assay was immunoSEQ multiplex PCR, and TCRdb's table has in-frame clones only and misses some. The repertoire includes approximately 220,000 clones, more than 85% of them detected once, and about 1% sits in the top ten. The specimen was peripheral blood, collected on day 0 of MenACWY control vaccination. The receptors stem from an adult in good health. The CDR3 runs from the conserved cysteine through the conserved F or W. The D gene is left open where the match is weak. Size values are once, few and many counts, or a class for expanded clones, and some rows have none.

V	D	size	length	J	CDR3	DNA
TRBV5-1	-	-	11	TRBJ2-7	CASRGETEQYF	TGCGCCAGCAGGGGAGAAACCGAGCAGTACTTC
TRBV2	-	-	11	TRBJ1-5	CASSLGQPQHF	TGTGCCAGCAGCTTGGGTCAGCCCCAGCATTTT
TRBV27	-	few	14	TRBJ1-4	CASSHRDGREKLFF	TGTGCCAGCAGTCACCGGGACGGGCGTGAAAAACTGTTTTTT
TRBV18	-	-	14	TRBJ1-1	CASSPPTGPTEAFF	TGTGCCAGCTCACCACCAACAGGGCCCACTGAAGCTTTCTTT
TRBV5-1	-	-	15	TRBJ1-1	CASSSDGGPNTEAFF	TGCGCCAGCAGTTCCGATGGGGGTCCGAACACTGAAGCTTTCTTT
TRBV18	TRBD1	-	15	TRBJ2-3	CASSPQGTGTDTQYF	TGTGCCAGCTCACCCCAGGGGACAGGCACAGATACGCAGTATTTT
TRBV3-1/TRBV3-2	-	-	14	TRBJ1-6	CASSLGRGNSPLHF	TGTGCCAGCAGCCTCGGCCGGGGTAATTCACCCCTCCACTTT
TRBV7-9	-	once	14	TRBJ1-4	CASSLGQGVEKLFF	TGTGCCAGCAGCTTAGGTCAGGGAGTTGAAAAACTGTTTTTT
TRBV24-1	-	-	13	TRBJ1-1	CATSARDSPEAFF	TGTGCCACCAGTGCCCGGGACTCCCCTGAAGCTTTCTTT
TRBV7-2	TRBD1	-	17	TRBJ2-1	CASSLVGTGGGYNEQFF	TGTGCCAGCAGCTTAGTTGGGACAGGGGGGGGTTACAATGAGCAGTTCTTC
TRBV3-1/TRBV3-2	-	-	16	TRBJ1-6	CASSREVAVYNSPLHF	TGTGCCAGCAGTCGAGAGGTGGCAGTCTATAATTCACCCCTCCACTTT
TRBV6-5	-	-	15	TRBJ2-1	CASRVGLVILNEQFF	TGTGCCAGCAGGGTTGGCCTCGTGATACTGAATGAGCAGTTCTTC
TRBV27	-	-	15	TRBJ1-5	CASSWGPGGNQPQHF	TGTGCCAGCAGTTGGGGACCGGGGGGCAATCAGCCCCAGCATTTT
TRBV5-5	-	-	13	TRBJ2-7	CASSFGAGYEQYF	TGTGCCAGCAGCTTCGGAGCGGGCTACGAGCAGTACTTC
TRBV24-1	-	-	14	TRBJ1-5	CATSDRLSNQPQHF	TGTGCCACCAGTGACAGACTAAGCAATCAGCCCCAGCATTTT
TRBV3-1/TRBV3-2	TRBD2	-	16	TRBJ2-2	CASSQLRGGNTGELFF	TGTGCCAGCAGCCAATTGCGGGGGGGGAACACCGGGGAGCTGTTTTTT
TRBV7-2	TRBD1	-	14	TRBJ1-6	CASSLRQGSSPLHF	TGTGCCAGCAGCTTGCGACAGGGATCCTCACCCCTCCACTTT
TRBV18	-	-	15	TRBJ1-6	CASSPNFGRESPLHF	TGTGCCAGCTCACCGAACTTTGGCAGGGAATCACCCCTCCACTTT
TRBV4-3	-	-	14	TRBJ1-1	CASSYGRGVGEAFF	TGCGCCAGCAGCTATGGTCGGGGGGTTGGTGAAGCTTTCTTT
TRBV7-3	TRBD2	-	15	TRBJ2-5	CASSRTSGAQETQYF	TGTGCCAGCAGCCGGACTAGCGGGGCCCAAGAGACCCAGTACTTC
TRBV4-2	TRBD1	-	15	TRBJ1-2	CASSQSGQLNYGYTF	TGTGCCAGCAGCCAATCGGGACAGCTAAACTATGGCTACACCTTC
TRBV18	-	-	14	TRBJ1-4	CASSRTGLSEKLFF	TGTGCCAGCTCCCGCACAGGGTTGAGTGAAAAACTGTTTTTT
TRBV5-1	-	-	15	TRBJ2-7	CASSHPGGREGEQYF	TGCGCCAGCAGCCACCCCGGGGGCAGGGAGGGGGAGCAGTACTTC
TRBV7-2	-	once	16	TRBJ1-1	CASSRNPGTMNTEAFF	TGTGCCAGCAGCCGGAATCCAGGGACCATGAACACTGAAGCTTTCTTT
TRBV5-1	-	-	15	TRBJ1-4	CASSLAGQGTEKLFF	TGCGCCAGCAGCTTGGCCGGTCAGGGAACTGAAAAACTGTTTTTT
TRBV14	TRBD1	-	15	TRBJ2-3	CASSRDRGRSYTQYF	TGTGCCAGCAGCCGGGACAGGGGGCGATCCTATACGCAGTATTTT
TRBV7-2	-	-	16	TRBJ1-4	CASSPHGGEVAEKLFF	TGTGCCAGCAGCCCCCATGGAGGAGAGGTTGCTGAAAAACTGTTTTTT
TRBV5-1	-	-	16	TRBJ1-3	CASSLALGASGNTIYF	TGCGCCAGCAGCTTGGCCTTAGGGGCCTCTGGAAACACCATATATTTT
TRBV11-2	-	-	13	TRBJ2-7	CASSLGEFYEQYF	TGTGCCAGCAGCTTAGGGGAGTTCTACGAGCAGTACTTC
TRBV19	-	once	17	TRBJ1-5	CASRPRLGGESNQPQHF	TGTGCCAGTAGACCCCGCCTGGGGGGCGAGAGCAATCAGCCCCAGCATTTT
TRBV29-1	TRBD2	-	14	TRBJ2-1	CSVSKRGSYNEQFF	TGCAGCGTATCCAAGCGGGGGAGCTACAATGAGCAGTTCTTC
TRBV7-2	-	-	13	TRBJ1-3	CASTRFAGNTIYF	TGTGCCAGCACCCGGTTCGCTGGAAACACCATATATTTT
TRBV2	TRBD1	-	15	TRBJ1-6	CASRGSGTGDSPLHF	TGTGCCAGCAGGGGTTCCGGGACAGGGGACTCACCCCTCCACTTT
TRBV12-3/TRBV12-4	-	-	12	TRBJ2-5	CASHGGQETQYF	TGTGCCAGCCATGGGGGGCAAGAGACCCAGTACTTC
TRBV9	-	-	14	TRBJ1-3	CASSEWGAGNTIYF	TGTGCCAGCAGCGAGTGGGGAGCTGGAAACACCATATATTTT
TRBV5-4	-	-	13	TRBJ1-2	CASSLTGSHGYTF	TGTGCCAGCAGCTTGACAGGGAGTCATGGCTACACCTTC
TRBV10-2	-	-	17	TRBJ1-3	CASSESSSTGHRNTIYF	TGCGCCAGCAGTGAGTCCTCCTCGACTGGTCACCGAAACACCATATATTTT
TRBV2	-	-	14	TRBJ2-3	CASSPDRVSDTQYF	TGTGCCAGCAGTCCGGATCGGGTGTCAGATACGCAGTATTTT
TRBV2	-	once	15	TRBJ2-2	CASSEGHTNTGELFF	TGTGCCAGCAGTGAGGGACATACGAACACCGGGGAGCTGTTTTTT